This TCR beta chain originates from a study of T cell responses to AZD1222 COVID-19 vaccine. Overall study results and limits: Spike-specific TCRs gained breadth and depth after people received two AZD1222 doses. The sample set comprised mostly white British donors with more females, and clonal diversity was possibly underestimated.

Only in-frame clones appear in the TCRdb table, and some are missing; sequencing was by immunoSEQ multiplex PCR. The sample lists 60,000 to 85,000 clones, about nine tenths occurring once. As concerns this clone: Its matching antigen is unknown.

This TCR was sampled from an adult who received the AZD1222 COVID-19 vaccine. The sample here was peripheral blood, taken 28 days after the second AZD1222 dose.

CDR3: CASSVPQFGLGNTEAFF. DNA for the CDR3: TGTGCCAGCAGTGTCCCTCAATTTGGGCTCGGGAACACTGAAGCTTTCTTT. The rearrangement uses TRBV6-1 and TRBJ1-1; D gene unclear. V gave up 4 bases and J gave up 1 base, with 19 bases separating them. Germline V gene data show CDR1 as MNHNS and CDR2 as SASEGT. This CDR3 spans 17 amino acids.